This T cell receptor (beta chain) was sequenced in a study of shared clonotypes between healthy human individuals. Whole-study results and caveats: Shared across several donors were around 5% of the naive CD4 clonotypes. Even with large depth, rarefaction showed that sorted-subset sequencing was incomplete. Naive subsets typically showed greater estimated richness than memory subsets.

Assay: immunoSEQ multiplex PCR; the TCRdb copy retains only in-frame clones and omits some. Of about 2 million clones listed, roughly 96% are singletons. Of note for this clone: Antigen specificity is unknown.

This clonotype was sampled from a man aged 18 to 30 in good health. Sequenced input: naive CD4+ T cells sorted from blood. As to subset: CD45RA+ positively selected.

CDR3 bases: TGTGCCAGCAGTGAGGTCAGGGGTGAAGAGACCCAGTACTTC. Protein product: CASSEVRGEETQYF. The chain uses TRBV25-1 and TRBJ2-5, with a weak D call TRBD1 (6 bases). Germline V lookup: CDR1 MGHDK, CDR2 SYGVNS. The length of the CDR3 is 14 residues. The V end lost 3 bases, the J end lost 3 bases, and 11 bases lay between the germline ends. Combining the CDR3 with reference TRBV25-1 and TRBJ2-5 gives the whole variable domain EADIYQTPRYLVIGTGKKITLECSQTMGHDKMYWYQQDPGMELHLIHYSYGVNSTEKGDLSSESTVSRIRTEHFPLTLESARPSHTSQYLCASSEVRGEETQYFGPGTRLLVL.